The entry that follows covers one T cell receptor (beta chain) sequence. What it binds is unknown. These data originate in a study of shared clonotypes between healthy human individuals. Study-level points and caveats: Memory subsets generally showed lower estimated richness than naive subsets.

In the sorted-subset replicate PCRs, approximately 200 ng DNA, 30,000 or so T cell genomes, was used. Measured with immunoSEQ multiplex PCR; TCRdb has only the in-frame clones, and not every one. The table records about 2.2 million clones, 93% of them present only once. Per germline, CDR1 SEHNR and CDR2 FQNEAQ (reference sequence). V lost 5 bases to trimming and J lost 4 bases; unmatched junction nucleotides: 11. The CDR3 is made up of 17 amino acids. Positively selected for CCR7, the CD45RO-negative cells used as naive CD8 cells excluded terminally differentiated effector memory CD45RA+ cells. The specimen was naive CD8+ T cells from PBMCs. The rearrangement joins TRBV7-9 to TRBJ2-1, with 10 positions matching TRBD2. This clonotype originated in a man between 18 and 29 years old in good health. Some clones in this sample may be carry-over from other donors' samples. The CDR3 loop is CASSGKARTSGYNEQFF. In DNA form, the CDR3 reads TGTGCCAGCAGCGGTAAGGCCCGGACTAGCGGATACAATGAGCAGTTCTTC.